The clone carrying this T cell receptor (beta chain) has more than one count but fewer than ten. The antigen remains undetermined. TCRdb's copy holds only in-frame clones and misses some; the assay was immunoSEQ multiplex PCR. The data hold some 61,000 clones, with 60% to 80% observed a single time. The source of the sample is a study of OX40 agonist ivuxolimab in advanced cancers. Findings and limits, study-wide: Certain nonresponders additionally had low normalized T-cell clonal expansion.

Germline V gene lookup returns CDR1 MGHRA and CDR2 YSYEKL. The CDR3 runs 17 residues. V was clipped by 4 bases and J by 0 bases; unmatched bases: 8. Sequences were derived from CD4+ or CD8+ T cells sorted from blood, sampled in a trial of the OX40 agonist ivuxolimab. J is TRBJ2-2 and V is TRBV4-1; TRBD2 aligns across 7 bases. The TCR sequence derives from an adult with an advanced solid tumor such as melanoma, head and neck, liver or kidney cancer. CDR3 coding DNA: TGCGCCAGCAGCCGGGAGCGGGGTCACGCGAACACCGGGGAGCTGTTTTTT. This translates into CASSRERGHANTGELFF.